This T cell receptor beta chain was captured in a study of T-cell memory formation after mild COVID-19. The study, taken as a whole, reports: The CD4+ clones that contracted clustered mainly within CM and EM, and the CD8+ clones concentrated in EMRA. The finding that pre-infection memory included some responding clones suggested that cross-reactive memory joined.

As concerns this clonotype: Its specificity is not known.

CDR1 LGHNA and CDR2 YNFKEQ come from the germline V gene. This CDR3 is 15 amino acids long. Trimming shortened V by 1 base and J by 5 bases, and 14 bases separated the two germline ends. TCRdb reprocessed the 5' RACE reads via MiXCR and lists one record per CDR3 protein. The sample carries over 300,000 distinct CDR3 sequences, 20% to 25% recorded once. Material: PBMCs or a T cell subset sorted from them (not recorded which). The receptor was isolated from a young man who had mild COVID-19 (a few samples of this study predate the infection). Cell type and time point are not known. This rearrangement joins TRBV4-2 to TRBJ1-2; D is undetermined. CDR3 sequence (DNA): TGTGCCAGCAGCCAAGTTAGAACAGAGTCTTATGGCTACACCTTC. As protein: CASSQVRTESYGYTF.